One sample yielded the 31 T cell receptor beta chains listed below, sequenced in a study of shared clonotypes between healthy human individuals. TCRdb keeps only in-frame clones here, not all; method: immunoSEQ multiplex PCR. The table shows about 2 million clones, with 85% to 95% occurring only once. Specimen: naive CD4+ T cells sorted from blood. The subset denotes: CD45RA+ positively selected. These receptors were taken from a man younger than 35 in good health.

The genes are TRBV5-1 and TRBJ1-4; D might be TRBD1 (6 bases). The CDR3 is 16 amino acids. CDR1 SGHRS and CDR2 YFSETQ come from the germline V gene. V was trimmed by 0 bases and J by 7 bases, leaving 16 bases between them. This chain's CDR3 is CASSLEGRTGSEKLFF. The DNA of the CDR3 is TGCGCCAGCAGCTTGGAAGGGCGAACAGGGTCTGAAAAACTGTTTTTT.

Points on this clone: Other DNA sequences within the sample encode an identical CDR3. The chain joins TRBV6-1 to TRBJ1-5; no definite D call. V was cut by 0 bases and J by 4 bases, with 4 bases left in between. Germline V CDR1 and CDR2: MNHNS, SASEGT. CDR3 length equals 13 residues. CDR3 sequence: CASSEARNQPQHF. CDR3 coding DNA: TGTGCCAGCAGTGAAGCCAGGAATCAGCCCCAGCATTTT.

The count of this clone is one. This CDR3 is also generated by other DNA sequences in the sample. The rearrangement joins TRBV9 to TRBJ1-5; D gene ambiguous. Germline V CDR1 and CDR2: SGDLS, YYNGEE. The CDR3 consists of 13 residues. V gave up 4 bases and J gave up 2 bases, with 7 bases separating them. CDR3 nucleotide sequence: TGTGCCAGCAGCCTCATAGGCAATCAGCCCCAGCATTTT. It yields the protein CASSLIGNQPQHF. Drawing the rest from reference TRBV9 and TRBJ1-5, the complete variable domain is DSGVTQTPKHLITATGQRVTLRCSPRSGDLSVYWYQQSLDQGLQFLIQYYNGEERAKGNILERFSAQQFPDLHSELNLSSLELGDSALYFCASSLIGNQPQHFGDGTRLSIL.

V gene TRBV7-2 combines with J gene TRBJ1-2, with 11 bases fitting TRBD1. V shed 1 base and J 7 bases; nucleotides not matched to a gene: 5. This CDR3 has 15 amino acids. Germline V gene lookup returns CDR1 SGHTA and CDR2 FQGNSA. This CDR3 reads CASSLGRDRGVGYTF. Here the CDR3 DNA reads TGTGCCAGCAGCTTAGGCCGGGACAGGGGGGTTGGCTACACCTTC.

The chain joins TRBV5-6 to TRBJ2-7, with TRBD1 matching 10 bases. With 4 bases clipped from V and 4 bases from J, the junction kept 8 bases outside the gene matches. Per the germline V gene, CDR1 is SGHDT and CDR2 is YYEEEE. The CDR3 has 15 amino acids. Here the CDR3 reads CASSRGTGAFYEQYF. The DNA for the CDR3 is TGTGCCAGCAGCAGGGGGACAGGGGCATTTTACGAGCAGTACTTC.

The rearrangement joins TRBV7-9 to TRBJ1-3, with D perhaps matching TRBD1 (5 bases). Germline V lookup: CDR1 SEHNR, CDR2 FQNEAQ (reference sequence). This CDR3 is built from 13 residues. Trimming cost V 8 bases and J 5 bases, with 13 bases left between them. CDR3 coding DNA: TGTGCCAGCTCCCGGGGGGAACGAAACACCATATATTTT. Its protein is CASSRGERNTIYF. Full variable domain (remainder filled in from reference TRBV7-9 and TRBJ1-3): DTGVSQNPRHKITKRGQNVTFRCDPISEHNRLYWYRQTLGQGPEFLTYFQNEAQLEKSRLLSDRFSAERPKGSFSTLEIQRTEQGDSAMYLCASSRGERNTIYFGEGSWLTVV.

The chain has TRBV6-1 and TRBJ2-3; the match to TRBD2 covers 8 bases. Germline V CDR1 and CDR2: MNHNS, SASEGT. The V segment lost 9 bases and the J segment 0 bases; nucleotides outside the gene matches: 5. The CDR3 covers 14 residues. The CDR3 protein is CASPSGGSTDTQYF. Written as DNA, the CDR3 is TGTGCCAGTCCAAGCGGGGGAAGCACAGATACGCAGTATTTT.

This clone is a singleton in its sample. The V gene is TRBV11-2, the J gene TRBJ1-4; 7 positions agree with TRBD1. With V trimmed by 3 bases and J by 8 bases, 6 bases remained unmatched. CDR3 length: 14 residues. Looked up from germline, CDR1 is SGHAT and CDR2 is FQNNGV. The CDR3 sequence is CASSFEGALEKLFF. CDR3 DNA sequence: TGTGCCAGCAGCTTCGAGGGGGCGCTGGAAAAACTGTTTTTT.

The chain combines TRBV5-4 with TRBJ2-1; 9 bases line up with TRBD2. Germline CDR1 is SGHNT and CDR2 is YYREEE (reference sequence). The CDR3 sequence is 14 residues long. The ends lost 3 bases at V and 7 bases at J; junction bases unmatched: 5. CDR3 sequence: CASSSRGGANEQFF. In DNA, the CDR3 is TGTGCCAGCAGCTCGCGCGGGGGGGCAAATGAGCAGTTCTTC.

The gene calls are TRBV5-1 and TRBJ1-2, with TRBD1 identical over 9 bases. The V and J ends lost 0 bases and 8 bases, in that order; junction bases with no gene match: 8. CDR3 length: 15 residues. Germline V lookup: CDR1 SGHRS, CDR2 YFSETQ. The CDR3 loop reads CASSLGSGTGFGYTF. The DNA for the CDR3 is TGCGCCAGCAGCTTGGGATCAGGGACAGGGTTCGGCTACACCTTC.

J is TRBJ1-1 and V is TRBV6-5; D unclear. Trimming left V 2 bases short and J 2 bases short, with 12 bases between. The CDR3 contains 15 residues. Germline loops: CDR1 MNHEY, CDR2 SVGAGI. This CDR3 is CASSYANLPNTEAFF. In DNA form, the CDR3 reads TGTGCCAGCAGTTACGCAAACTTGCCAAACACTGAAGCTTTCTTT.

The rearrangement links TRBV11-2 to TRBJ2-7, with a weak D call TRBD2 (5 bases). V lost 3 bases and J 2 bases, leaving 11 bases between the germline ends. Germline V gene sequence: CDR1 SGHAT, CDR2 FQNNGV. This CDR3 region has 14 residues. The CDR3 loop is CASSFLEGAYEQYF. The CDR3 DNA reads TGTGCCAGCAGCTTCCTCGAGGGAGCCTACGAGCAGTACTTC.

This clone showed up just once. J is TRBJ2-6 and V is TRBV23-1; 9 bases agree with TRBD1. TRBV23-1 is sorted into the ORF group, with uncertain function. This CDR3 is built from 21 residues. Trimming at V came to 0 bases and at J to 1 base, leaving 13 bases not matched to a gene. The CDR3 loop is CASSQSDGTGPHASGANVLTF. CDR3 sequence (DNA): TGCGCCAGCAGTCAATCTGATGGGACAGGGCCACATGCATCTGGGGCCAACGTCCTGACTTTC.

The chain uses TRBV30 and TRBJ2-2, with a possible D match to TRBD1 (5 bases). The V and J ends lost 3 bases and 1 base respectively, with 9 bases between them. The CDR3 is made up of 14 amino acids. Germline lookup yields CDR1 GTSNPN and CDR2 SVGIG (reference sequence). For the CDR3, the DNA is TGTGCCTGGAGAGCCACAGGGAACACCGGGGAGCTGTTTTTT. This translates into CAWRATGNTGELFF.

A remark on this clone: This sample also contains other DNA sequences that code for the same CDR3. This chain joins TRBV14 and TRBJ1-6, with a tentative D call TRBD1 (5 bases). The CDR3 has 13 amino acids. Trimming removed 1 base from V and 10 bases from J, with 8 bases in between. Germline loops: CDR1 SGHDN, CDR2 FVKESK. The CDR3 coding sequence is TGTGCCAGCAGCCAAGTCGGGGGGTCACCCCTCCACTTT. Amino acid sequence: CASSQVGGSPLHF.

Worth noting for this clone: The sample contains more than one DNA sequence encoding this CDR3. The V gene is TRBV11-3, the J gene TRBJ2-2, with D hard to call. The germline CDR1 and CDR2 sequences are SGHNT and YENEEA. This CDR3 has 12 amino acids. The germline V and J ends were trimmed by 5 bases and 5 bases, with 6 bases remaining between them. The CDR3 region has the DNA TGTGCCAGCAGCCCTGGAACCGGGGAGCTGTTTTTT. This translates into CASSPGTGELFF.

The genes are TRBV5-1 and TRBJ2-7, with D possibly called TRBD1 or TRBD2 (5 bases each). Germline V gene data show CDR1 as SGHRS and CDR2 as YFSETQ. This CDR3 has 15 residues. The V end was cut by 1 base, the J end by 5 bases, with 16 bases between. DNA of the CDR3: TGCGCCAGCAGCTTGATGGGGGATTCATTCGACGAGCAGTACTTC. Amino acid sequence: CASSLMGDSFDEQYF.

The chain has TRBV9 and TRBJ1-5; tentatively, D is TRBD1 (5 bases). Germline CDR1 SGDLS, CDR2 YYNGEE. CDR3 length: 13 residues. Trimming took off 2 bases at V and 6 bases at J, with 9 bases between the two ends. The DNA of the CDR3 is TGTGCCAGCAGCGTGACAGCTATTCAGCCCCAGCATTTT. This sequence encodes CASSVTAIQPQHF.

The chain joins TRBV7-9 to TRBJ2-3; the D gene could be TRBD1 or TRBD2 (5 bases each). The germline gives CDR1 SEHNR, CDR2 FQNEAQ (reference sequence). The CDR3 has 15 amino acids. V was cut by 3 bases and J by 5 bases, with 15 bases left in between. The CDR3 sequence is CASSFRGGLGDTQYF. The CDR3 DNA reads TGTGCCAGCAGCTTTCGTGGGGGTCTTGGAGATACGCAGTATTTT.

Regarding this clone: At the DNA level, this CDR3 is encoded by other sequences in the same sample as well. This sequence joins TRBV5-1 and TRBJ2-3; D not certain. Deletions cut 0 bases from V and 1 base from J, with 6 bases between. Looked up from germline, CDR1 is SGHRS and CDR2 is YFSETQ. The CDR3 consists of 14 residues. The CDR3 is CASSLEPGTDTQYF. In DNA, the CDR3 is TGCGCCAGCAGCTTGGAGCCTGGCACAGATACGCAGTATTTT. Looking up the rest from reference TRBV5-1 and TRBJ2-3 gives the full variable domain: KAGVTQTPRYLIKTRGQQVTLSCSPISGHRSVSWYQQTPGQGLQFLFEYFSETQRNKGNFPGRFSGRQFSNSRSEMNVSTLELGDSALYLCASSLEPGTDTQYFGPGTRLTVL.

The V and J genes are TRBV12-5 and TRBJ2-4; 7 bases map to TRBD1. Germline loops: CDR1 LGHNT, CDR2 FRNRAP. Trimming cost V 4 bases and J 6 bases; bases outside gene matches: 6. The CDR3 runs to 14 residues. The CDR3 loop reads CASGSGQDPNIQYF. The CDR3 bases are TGTGCTAGTGGTTCTGGACAGGACCCAAACATTCAGTACTTC.

In its sample, this clone was seen once. This chain connects TRBV18 to TRBJ1-2; 7 nucleotides line up with TRBD1. Trimming took 3 bases from V and 4 from J; bases not matched to a gene: 8. Per germline, CDR1 KGHSH and CDR2 LQKENI. The CDR3 is made up of 15 amino acids. CDR3 nucleotide sequence: TGTGCCAGCTCACCCGGGACAGACTATTTCTATGGCTACACCTTC. It specifies CASSPGTDYFYGYTF. Variable domain in full (rest from reference TRBV18 and TRBJ1-2): NAGVMQNPRHLVRRRGQEARLRCSPMKGHSHVYWYRQLPEEGLKFMVYLQKENIIDESGMPKERFSAEFPKEGPSILRIQQVVRGDSAAYFCASSPGTDYFYGYTFGSGTRLTVV.

This chain uses TRBV19 with TRBJ2-7, with D maybe TRBD2 (5 bases). With 3 bases removed from V and 6 bases from J, the gap between germline ends came to 15 bases. This CDR3 has 14 residues. Germline values: CDR1 LNHDA, CDR2 SQIVND (reference sequence). The CDR3 loop is CASSIEGPVGEQYF. For the CDR3, the DNA is TGTGCCAGTAGTATTGAGGGCCCCGTGGGCGAGCAGTACTTC.

This clone was detected only a few times. The sample carries other DNA sequences with the same CDR3. The chain carries TRBV19 and TRBJ1-5; 7 bases fit TRBD1. Losses at the gene ends were 7 bases for V and 2 bases for J; bases not matched to a gene: 5. Germline assignment: CDR1 LNHDA and CDR2 SQIVND (reference sequence). The CDR3 runs to 14 residues. CDR3 bases: TGTGCCAGTACCCTCGACAGGGGCAATCAGCCCCAGCATTTT. It translates to CASTLDRGNQPQHF.

This rearrangement joins TRBV30 to TRBJ2-3; TRBD2 aligns across 10 bases. Germline CDR1 is GTSNPN and CDR2 is SVGIG (reference sequence). V lost 2 bases to trimming and J lost 0 bases; unmatched junction nucleotides: 5. This CDR3 is 16 amino acids long. CDR3 DNA: TGTGCCTGGAGTCGGATAGCGGGAGGAAGCACAGATACGCAGTATTTT. This sequence encodes CAWSRIAGGSTDTQYF.

This chain uses TRBV5-1 with TRBJ2-7, with 7 bases matching TRBD1. CDR3 length: 15 residues. Germline-derived CDR1 and CDR2 are SGHRS and YFSETQ. V was pared by 0 bases and J by 2 bases, with 5 bases of the junction left unmatched. CDR3 sequence: CASSLETGWAYEQYF. The CDR3 bases are TGCGCCAGCAGCTTGGAGACAGGGTGGGCCTACGAGCAGTACTTC.

The J gene is TRBJ1-5, the V gene TRBV9, with D uncertain. Per the germline V gene, CDR1 is SGDLS and CDR2 is YYNGEE. CDR3 length equals 17 residues. V gave up 2 bases and J gave up 0 bases, with 15 bases separating them. This CDR3 is CASSVTSQSDSNQPQHF. CDR3 nucleotides: TGTGCCAGCAGCGTTACTTCACAGTCCGATAGCAATCAGCCCCAGCATTTT.

V gene TRBV30 combines with J gene TRBJ1-4; D is undetermined. The CDR3 length is 15 residues. V lost 4 bases and J 4 bases, leaving 16 bases between the germline ends. Looked up from germline, CDR1 is GTSNPN and CDR2 is SVGIG (reference sequence). CDR3 DNA: TGTGCCTGGAAAAAGGTCCAGCAGTATAATGAAAAACTGTTTTTT. Its protein product is CAWKKVQQYNEKLFF.

This sequence joins TRBV4-3 and TRBJ1-1; D might be TRBD1 (6 bases). This CDR3 comprises 15 residues. The germline CDR1 and CDR2 sequences are LGHNA and YSLEER. The ends were cut back, 3 bases at V and 1 base at J, with 12 bases in the middle. The CDR3 region is CASSHEIQGNTEAFF. CDR3 sequence (DNA): TGCGCCAGCAGCCATGAAATACAGGGGAACACTGAAGCTTTCTTT.

The V gene is TRBV14, the J gene TRBJ2-2; 13 nucleotides match TRBD2. CDR1 is SGHDN and CDR2 is FVKESK in the germline V gene. V lost 4 bases and J lost 6; bases outside the gene matches: 5. This CDR3 is 16 amino acids long. CDR3 sequence (DNA): TGTGCCAGCAGCCTCTGGACTAGCGGGAGTGCCGGGGAGCTGTTTTTT. Encoded protein: CASSLWTSGSAGELFF.

This clone was recorded once. This sequence joins TRBV6-1 and TRBJ1-2; weak D call: TRBD1 (5 bases). Trimming removed 7 bases from V and 5 bases from J, with 14 bases in between. This CDR3 has 13 amino acids. Germline-derived CDR1 and CDR2 are MNHNS and SASEGT. The CDR3 reads CASTRQPNYGYTF. The CDR3 DNA reads as TGTGCCAGCACCAGACAGCCGAATTATGGCTACACCTTC.